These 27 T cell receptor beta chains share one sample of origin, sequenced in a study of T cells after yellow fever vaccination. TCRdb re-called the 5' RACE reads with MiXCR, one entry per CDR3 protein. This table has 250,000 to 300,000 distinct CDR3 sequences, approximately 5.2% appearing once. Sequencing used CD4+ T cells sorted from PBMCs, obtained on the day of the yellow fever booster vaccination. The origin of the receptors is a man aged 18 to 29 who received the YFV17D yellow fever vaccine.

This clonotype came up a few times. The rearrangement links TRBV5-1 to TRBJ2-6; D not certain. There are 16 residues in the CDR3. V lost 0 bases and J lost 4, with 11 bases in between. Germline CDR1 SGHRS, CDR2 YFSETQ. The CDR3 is CASSLDLRRGANVLTF. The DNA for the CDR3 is TGCGCCAGCAGCTTGGATCTGCGACGCGGGGCCAACGTCCTGACTTTC.

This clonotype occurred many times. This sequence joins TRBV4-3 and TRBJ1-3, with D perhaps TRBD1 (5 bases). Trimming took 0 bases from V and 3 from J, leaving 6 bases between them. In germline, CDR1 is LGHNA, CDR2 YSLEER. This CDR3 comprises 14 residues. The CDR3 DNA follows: TGCGCCAGCAGCCAAGAGGGACGTGGAAACACCATATATTTT. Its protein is CASSQEGRGNTIYF.

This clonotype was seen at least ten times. The CDR3 protein is CSVVRGITEAFF. The CDR3 nucleotides are TGCAGCGTTGTAAGGGGTATCACTGAAGCTTTCTTT. The rearrangement uses TRBV29-1 and TRBJ1-1, with a possible D match to TRBD1 (5 bases). Trimming took 4 bases from V and 4 from J, leaving 10 bases between them. CDR1 is SQVTM, CDR2 ANQGSEA, per germline. The CDR3 runs 12 residues.

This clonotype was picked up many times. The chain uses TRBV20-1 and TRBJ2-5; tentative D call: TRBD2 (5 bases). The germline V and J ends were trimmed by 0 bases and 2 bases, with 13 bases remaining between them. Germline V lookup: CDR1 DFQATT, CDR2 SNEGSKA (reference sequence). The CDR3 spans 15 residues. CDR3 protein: CSAREPAVGQETQYF. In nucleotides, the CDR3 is TGCAGTGCTAGAGAGCCAGCGGTGGGTCAAGAGACCCAGTACTTC.

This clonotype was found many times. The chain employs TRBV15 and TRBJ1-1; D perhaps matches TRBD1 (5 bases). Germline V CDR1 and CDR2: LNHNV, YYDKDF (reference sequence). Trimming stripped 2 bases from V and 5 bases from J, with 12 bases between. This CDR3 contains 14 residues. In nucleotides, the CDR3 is TGTGCCACCAGCAGAAACCACGGGGGGACTGAAGCTTTCTTT. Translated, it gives CATSRNHGGTEAFF.

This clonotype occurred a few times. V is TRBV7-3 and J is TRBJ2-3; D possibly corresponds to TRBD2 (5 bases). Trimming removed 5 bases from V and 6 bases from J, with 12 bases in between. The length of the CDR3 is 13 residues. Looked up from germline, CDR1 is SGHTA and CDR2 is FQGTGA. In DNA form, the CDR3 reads TGTGCCAGCAGCGCGACCCGAGGGGATACGCAGTATTTT. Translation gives CASSATRGDTQYF.

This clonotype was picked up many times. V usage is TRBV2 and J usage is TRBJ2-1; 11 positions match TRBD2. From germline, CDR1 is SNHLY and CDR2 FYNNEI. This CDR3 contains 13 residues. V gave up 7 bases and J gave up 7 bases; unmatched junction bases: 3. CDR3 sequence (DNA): TGTGCCAGCAAACTAGCGGGGGTGAATGAGCAGTTCTTC. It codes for CASKLAGVNEQFF.

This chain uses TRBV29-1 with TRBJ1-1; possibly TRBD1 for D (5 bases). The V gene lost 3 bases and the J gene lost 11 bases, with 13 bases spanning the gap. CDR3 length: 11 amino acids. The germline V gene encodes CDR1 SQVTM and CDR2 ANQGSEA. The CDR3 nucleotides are TGCAGCGTTGACGGGGCGATGGGGGCTTTCTTT. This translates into CSVDGAMGAFF.

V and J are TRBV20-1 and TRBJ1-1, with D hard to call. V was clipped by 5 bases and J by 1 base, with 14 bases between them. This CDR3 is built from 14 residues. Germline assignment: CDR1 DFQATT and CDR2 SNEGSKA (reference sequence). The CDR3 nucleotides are TGCAGTGCTTTCTCGGACGGGAAGAACACTGAAGCTTTCTTT. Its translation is CSAFSDGKNTEAFF.

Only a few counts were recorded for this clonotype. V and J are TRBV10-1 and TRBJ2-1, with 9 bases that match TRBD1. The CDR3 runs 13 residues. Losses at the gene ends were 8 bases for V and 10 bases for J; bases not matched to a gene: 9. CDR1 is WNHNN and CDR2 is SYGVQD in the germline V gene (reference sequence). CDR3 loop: CASRGTGRREQFF. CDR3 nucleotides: TGCGCCAGCCGAGGGACAGGGCGTAGGGAGCAGTTCTTC.

This CDR3 is CSARDRRLAGTDTQYF. As DNA, the CDR3 is TGCAGTGCTAGAGACCGTCGACTAGCGGGGACAGATACGCAGTATTTT. The rearrangement uses TRBV20-1 and TRBJ2-3; 11 bases agree with TRBD2. This CDR3 is built from 16 residues. V lost 0 bases, J lost 3 bases, and 5 bases stayed unmatched. From germline, CDR1 is DFQATT and CDR2 SNEGSKA (reference sequence).

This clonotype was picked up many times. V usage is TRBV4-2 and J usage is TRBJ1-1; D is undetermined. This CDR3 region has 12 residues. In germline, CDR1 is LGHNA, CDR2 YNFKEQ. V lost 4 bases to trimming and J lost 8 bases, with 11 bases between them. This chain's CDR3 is CASSLPTDEAFF. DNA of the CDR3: TGTGCCAGCAGCCTGCCGACCGACGAAGCTTTCTTT.

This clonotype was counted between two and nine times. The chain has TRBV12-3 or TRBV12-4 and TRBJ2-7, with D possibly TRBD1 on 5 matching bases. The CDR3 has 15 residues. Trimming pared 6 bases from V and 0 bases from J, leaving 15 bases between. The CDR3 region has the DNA TGTGCCAGCAGCGTACAGGACCCCCTCTCCTACGAGCAGTACTTC. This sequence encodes CASSVQDPLSYEQYF.

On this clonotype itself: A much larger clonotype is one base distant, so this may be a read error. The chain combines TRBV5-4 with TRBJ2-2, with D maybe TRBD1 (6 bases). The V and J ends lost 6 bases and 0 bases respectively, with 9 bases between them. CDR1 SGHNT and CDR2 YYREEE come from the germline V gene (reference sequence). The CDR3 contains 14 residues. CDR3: CASKGTTNTGELFF. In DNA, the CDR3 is TGTGCCAGCAAGGGGACAACGAACACCGGGGAGCTGTTTTTT.

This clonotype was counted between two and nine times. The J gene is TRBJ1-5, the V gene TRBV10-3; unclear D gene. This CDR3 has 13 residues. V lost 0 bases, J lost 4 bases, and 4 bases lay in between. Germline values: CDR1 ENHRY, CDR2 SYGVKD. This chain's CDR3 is CAISESRNQPQHF. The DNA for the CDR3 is TGTGCCATCAGTGAGTCGAGGAATCAGCCCCAGCATTTT.

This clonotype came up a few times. DNA of the CDR3: TGTGCCAGCAGTCAAGGGACAGGGGCCCACGAGCAGTACTTC. This encodes CASSQGTGAHEQYF. The chain couples TRBV12-3 or TRBV12-4 to TRBJ2-7, with 10 nucleotides matching TRBD1. The CDR3 contains 14 residues. V gave up 5 bases and J gave up 5 bases; unmatched junction bases: 6.

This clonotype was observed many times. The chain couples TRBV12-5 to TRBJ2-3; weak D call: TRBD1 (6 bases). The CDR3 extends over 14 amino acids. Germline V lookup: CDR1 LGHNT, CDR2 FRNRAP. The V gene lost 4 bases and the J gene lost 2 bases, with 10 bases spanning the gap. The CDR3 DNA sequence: TGTGCTAGTGGTTCACAGGGTATCACAGATACGCAGTATTTT. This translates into CASGSQGITDTQYF.

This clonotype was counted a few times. The CDR3 loop is CASSYADGNNEQFF. The DNA for the CDR3 is TGTGCCAGCAGTTACGCGGACGGTAACAATGAGCAGTTCTTC. J is TRBJ2-1 and V is TRBV6-5; D not certain. The CDR3 sequence is 14 residues long. Germline V gene lookup returns CDR1 MNHEY and CDR2 SVGAGI. The germline V and J ends were trimmed by 2 bases and 5 bases, with 10 bases remaining between them.

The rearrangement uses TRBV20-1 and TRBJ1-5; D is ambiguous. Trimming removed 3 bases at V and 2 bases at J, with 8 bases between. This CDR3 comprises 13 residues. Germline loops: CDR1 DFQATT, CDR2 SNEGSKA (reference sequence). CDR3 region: CSASLLRNQPQHF. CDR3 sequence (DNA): TGCAGTGCTAGTTTGCTTCGCAATCAGCCCCAGCATTTT.

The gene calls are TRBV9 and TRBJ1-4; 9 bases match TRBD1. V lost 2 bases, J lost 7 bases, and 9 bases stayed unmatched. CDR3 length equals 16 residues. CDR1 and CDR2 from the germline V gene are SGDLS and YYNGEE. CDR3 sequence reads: CASSVVPTGGSEKLFF. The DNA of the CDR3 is TGTGCCAGCAGCGTCGTACCGACAGGGGGGAGTGAAAAACTGTTTTTT.

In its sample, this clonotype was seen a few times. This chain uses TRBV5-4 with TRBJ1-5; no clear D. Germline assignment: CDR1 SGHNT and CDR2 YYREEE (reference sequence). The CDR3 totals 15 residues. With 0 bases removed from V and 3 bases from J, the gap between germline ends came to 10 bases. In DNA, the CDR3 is TGTGCCAGCAGCTTGGGTCTGGGGAACAATCAGCCCCAGCATTTT. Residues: CASSLGLGNNQPQHF. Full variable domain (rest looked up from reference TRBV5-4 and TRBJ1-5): ETGVTQSPTHLIKTRGQQVTLRCSSQSGHNTVSWYQQALGQGPQFIFQYYREEENGRGNFPPRFSGLQFPNYSSELNVNALELDDSALYLCASSLGLGNNQPQHFGDGTRLSIL.

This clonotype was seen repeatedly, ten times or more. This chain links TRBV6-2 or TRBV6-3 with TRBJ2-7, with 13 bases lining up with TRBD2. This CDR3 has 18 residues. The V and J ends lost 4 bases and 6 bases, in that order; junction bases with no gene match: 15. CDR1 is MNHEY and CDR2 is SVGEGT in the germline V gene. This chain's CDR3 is CASSSWTSGGRRAGEQYF. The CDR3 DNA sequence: TGTGCCAGCAGTTCCTGGACTAGCGGGGGCCGAAGAGCAGGCGAGCAGTACTTC.

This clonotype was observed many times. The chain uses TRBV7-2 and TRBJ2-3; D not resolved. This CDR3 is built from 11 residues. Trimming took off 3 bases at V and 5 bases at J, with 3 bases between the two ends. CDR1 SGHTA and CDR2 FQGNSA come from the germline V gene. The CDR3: CASSLEDTQYF. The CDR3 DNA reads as TGTGCCAGCAGCTTGGAAGATACGCAGTATTTT.

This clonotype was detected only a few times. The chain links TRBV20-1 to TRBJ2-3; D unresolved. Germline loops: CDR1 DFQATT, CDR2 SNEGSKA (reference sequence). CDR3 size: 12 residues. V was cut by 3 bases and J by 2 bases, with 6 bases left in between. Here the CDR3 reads CSASDHTDTQYF. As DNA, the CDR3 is TGCAGTGCTAGTGACCACACAGATACGCAGTATTTT.

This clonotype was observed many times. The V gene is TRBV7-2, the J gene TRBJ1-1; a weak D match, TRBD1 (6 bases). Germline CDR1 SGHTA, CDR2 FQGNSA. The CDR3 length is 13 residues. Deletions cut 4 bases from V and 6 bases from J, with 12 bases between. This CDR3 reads CASSSYTGSEAFF. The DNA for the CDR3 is TGTGCCAGCAGCTCTTATACAGGGTCTGAAGCTTTCTTT.

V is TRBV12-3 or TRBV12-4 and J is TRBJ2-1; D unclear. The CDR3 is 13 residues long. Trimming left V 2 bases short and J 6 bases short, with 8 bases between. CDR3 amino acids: CASSLLPANEQFF. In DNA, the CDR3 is TGTGCCAGCAGTTTATTACCGGCCAATGAGCAGTTCTTC.

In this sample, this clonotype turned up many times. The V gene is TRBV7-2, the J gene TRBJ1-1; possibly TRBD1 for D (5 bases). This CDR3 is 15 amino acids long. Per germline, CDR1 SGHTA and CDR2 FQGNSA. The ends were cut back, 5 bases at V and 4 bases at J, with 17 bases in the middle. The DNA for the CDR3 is TGTGCCAGCAGCCCCCGGGGAGGGGTTGGCACTGAAGCTTTCTTT. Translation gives CASSPRGGVGTEAFF.